Listed below are T cell receptor beta chains from one sample, sequenced in a study of blood T cell repertoires in COVID-19. This table comes from immunoSEQ multiplex PCR, and its TCRdb copy is limited to in-frame clones, with some not included. The data contain 450,000 or so clones, roughly 87% of them seen just once; the ten biggest clones take up around 0.92%. The sequenced material came from peripheral blood. The receptors stem from a man younger than 30 with COVID-19, enrolled during active disease. Both conserved end residues are part of each CDR3. D genes are given only for firm matches. Size values are once, few and many counts, or a class for expanded clones, and some rows have none.

.,TRBJ1-1,.,TRBV28,CASSLIGSVAFF,TGTGCCAGCAGTTTAATCGGCAGCGTAGCTTTCTTT
.,TRBJ1-1,.,TRBV21-1,CASSQRGLHTEAFF,TGTGCCAGCAGCCAAAGGGGTCTTCACACTGAAGCTTTCTTT
.,TRBJ1-1,.,TRBV19,CASDPAGKRIEAFF,TGTGCCAGCGATCCGGCCGGGAAGAGAATTGAAGCTTTCTTT
.,TRBJ2-1,.,TRBV14,CASSHGLRNEQFF,TGTGCCAGCAGCCATGGACTACGGAATGAGCAGTTCTTC
.,TRBJ2-3,.,TRBV11-2,CASLMTDTQYF,TGTGCCAGCCTAATGACAGATACGCAGTATTTT
TRBD1,TRBJ1-2,.,TRBV6-5,CASTKDRGPGYTF,TGTGCCAGCACTAAGGACAGGGGGCCCGGCTACACCTTC
.,TRBJ2-7,.,TRBV5-5,CASSFPGRSSYEQYF,TGTGCCAGCAGCTTCCCGGGGAGGAGCTCCTACGAGCAGTACTTC
.,TRBJ1-2,.,TRBV25-1,CASSTPGAGEGGYTF,TGTGCCAGCAGTACCCCAGGGGCAGGGGAGGGTGGCTACACCTTC
TRBD1,TRBJ1-4,.,TRBV4-2,CASSQGQGATNEKLFF,TGTGCCAGCAGCCAAGGACAGGGGGCAACTAATGAAAAACTGTTTTTT
.,TRBJ1-5,.,TRBV10-3,CAIGGGKDFYQPQHF,TGTGCCATCGGTGGCGGGAAAGATTTTTATCAGCCCCAGCATTTT
TRBD1,TRBJ2-5,.,TRBV5-1,CASSPGTGVVKTQYF,TGCGCCAGCAGCCCCGGGACAGGGGTTGTCAAGACCCAGTACTTC
TRBD1,TRBJ1-2,once,TRBV11-1,CASSLETGGFGYTF,TGTGCCAGCAGCTTAGAGACAGGGGGCTTTGGCTACACCTTC
.,TRBJ2-2,many,TRBV5-5,CASTPAGGNTGELFF,TGTGCCAGCACCCCAGCTGGGGGCAACACCGGGGAGCTGTTTTTT
.,TRBJ2-3,.,TRBV12-3/TRBV12-4,CASTQGAADTQYF,TGTGCCAGCACCCAAGGGGCCGCCGATACGCAGTATTTT